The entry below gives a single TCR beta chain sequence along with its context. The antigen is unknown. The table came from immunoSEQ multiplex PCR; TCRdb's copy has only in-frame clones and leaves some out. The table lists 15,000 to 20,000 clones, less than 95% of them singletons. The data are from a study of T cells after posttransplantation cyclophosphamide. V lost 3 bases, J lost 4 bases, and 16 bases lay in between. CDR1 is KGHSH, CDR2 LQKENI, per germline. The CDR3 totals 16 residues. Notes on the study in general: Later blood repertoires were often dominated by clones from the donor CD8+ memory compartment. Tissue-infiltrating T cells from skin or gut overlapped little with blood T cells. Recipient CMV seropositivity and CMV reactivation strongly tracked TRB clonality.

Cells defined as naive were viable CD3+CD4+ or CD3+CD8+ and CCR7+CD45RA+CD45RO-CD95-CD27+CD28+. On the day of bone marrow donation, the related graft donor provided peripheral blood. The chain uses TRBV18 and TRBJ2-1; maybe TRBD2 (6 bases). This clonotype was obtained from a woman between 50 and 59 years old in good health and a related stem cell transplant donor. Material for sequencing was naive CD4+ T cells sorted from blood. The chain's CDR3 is CASSPGRRRLYNEQFF. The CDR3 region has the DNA TGTGCCAGCTCACCGGGGAGGAGGCGGCTGTACAATGAGCAGTTCTTC.